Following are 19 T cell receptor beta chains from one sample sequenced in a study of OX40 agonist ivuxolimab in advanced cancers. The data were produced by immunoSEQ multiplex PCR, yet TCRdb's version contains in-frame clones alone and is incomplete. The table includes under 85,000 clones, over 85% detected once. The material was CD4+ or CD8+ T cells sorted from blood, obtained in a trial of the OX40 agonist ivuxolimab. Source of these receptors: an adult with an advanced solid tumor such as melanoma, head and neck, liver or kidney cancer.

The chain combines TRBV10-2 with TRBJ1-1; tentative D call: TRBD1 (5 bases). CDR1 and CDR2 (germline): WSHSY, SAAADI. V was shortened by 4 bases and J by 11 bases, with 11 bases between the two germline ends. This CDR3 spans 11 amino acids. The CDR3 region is CASSGSGEAFF. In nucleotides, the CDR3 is TGCGCCAGCAGTGGGTCGGGGGAGGCTTTCTTT.

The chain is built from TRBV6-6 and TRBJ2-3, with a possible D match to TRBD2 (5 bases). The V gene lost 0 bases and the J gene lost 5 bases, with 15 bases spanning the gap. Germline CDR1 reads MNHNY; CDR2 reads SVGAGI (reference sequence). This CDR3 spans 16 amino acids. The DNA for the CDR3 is TGTGCCAGCAGTTACTCTAGCCTAGCCGTGGGAGATACGCAGTATTTT. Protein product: CASSYSSLAVGDTQYF.

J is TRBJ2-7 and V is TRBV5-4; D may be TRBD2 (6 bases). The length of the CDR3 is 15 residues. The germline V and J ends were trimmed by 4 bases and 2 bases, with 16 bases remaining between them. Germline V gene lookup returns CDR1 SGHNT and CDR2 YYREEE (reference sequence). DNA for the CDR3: TGTGCCAGCAGCCCTGGTCTCGCGGGAACCTACGAGCAGTACTTC. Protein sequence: CASSPGLAGTYEQYF.

In DNA form, the CDR3 reads TGTGCCAGCAGTTTTATTAGCGGGAGGCTCGAGCAGTACTTC. It translates to CASSFISGRLEQYF. This sequence joins TRBV27 and TRBJ2-7, with 10 bases identical to TRBD2. Germline lookup yields CDR1 MNHEY and CDR2 SMNVEV (reference sequence). The J segment lost 6 bases and the V segment lost 3 bases, leaving 5 bases of the junction unmatched. This CDR3 is built from 14 residues.

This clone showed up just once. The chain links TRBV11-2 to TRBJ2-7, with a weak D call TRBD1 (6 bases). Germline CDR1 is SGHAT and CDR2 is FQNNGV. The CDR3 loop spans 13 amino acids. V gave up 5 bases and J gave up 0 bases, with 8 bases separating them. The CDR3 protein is CASSLGGSYEQYF. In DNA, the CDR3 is TGTGCCAGCAGCCTAGGGGGCTCCTACGAGCAGTACTTC.

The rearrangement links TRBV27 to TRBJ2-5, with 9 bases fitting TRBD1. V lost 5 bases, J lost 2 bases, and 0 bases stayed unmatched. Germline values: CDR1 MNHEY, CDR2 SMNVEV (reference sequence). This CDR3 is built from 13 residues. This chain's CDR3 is CASSGTGQETQYF. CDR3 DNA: TGTGCCAGCAGTGGGACAGGGCAAGAGACCCAGTACTTC.

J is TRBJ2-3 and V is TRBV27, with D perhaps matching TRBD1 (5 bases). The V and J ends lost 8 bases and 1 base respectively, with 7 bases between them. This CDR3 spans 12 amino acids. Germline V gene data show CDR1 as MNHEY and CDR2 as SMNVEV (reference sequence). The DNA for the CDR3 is TGTGCCAGCTCCAGGGGCACAGATACGCAGTATTTT. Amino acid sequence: CASSRGTDTQYF.

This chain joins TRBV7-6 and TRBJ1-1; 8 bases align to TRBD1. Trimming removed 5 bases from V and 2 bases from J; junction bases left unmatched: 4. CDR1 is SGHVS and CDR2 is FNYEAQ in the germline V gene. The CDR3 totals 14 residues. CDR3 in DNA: TGTGCCAGCAGCGTCGGACAGGGAAACACTGAAGCTTTCTTT. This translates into CASSVGQGNTEAFF.

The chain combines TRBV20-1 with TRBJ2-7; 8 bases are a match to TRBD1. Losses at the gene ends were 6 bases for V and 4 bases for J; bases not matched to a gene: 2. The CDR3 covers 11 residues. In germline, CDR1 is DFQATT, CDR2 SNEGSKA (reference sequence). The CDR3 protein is CSAGQGYEQYF. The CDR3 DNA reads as TGCAGTGCAGGACAGGGTTACGAGCAGTACTTC.

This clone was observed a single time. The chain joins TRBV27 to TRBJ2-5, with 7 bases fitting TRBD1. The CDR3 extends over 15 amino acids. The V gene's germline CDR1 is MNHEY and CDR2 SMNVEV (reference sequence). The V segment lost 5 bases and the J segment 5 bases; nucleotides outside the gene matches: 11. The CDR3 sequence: CASSPLRDRDETQYF. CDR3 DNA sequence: TGTGCCAGCAGTCCCCTCCGAGACAGGGATGAGACCCAGTACTTC.

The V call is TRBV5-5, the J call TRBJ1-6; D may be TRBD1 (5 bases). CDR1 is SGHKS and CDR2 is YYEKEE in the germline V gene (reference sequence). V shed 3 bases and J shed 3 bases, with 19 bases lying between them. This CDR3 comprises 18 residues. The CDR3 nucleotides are TGTGCCAGCAGCTATCGACCGGGGGGAGGCCTCTATAATTCACCCCTCCACTTT. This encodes CASSYRPGGGLYNSPLHF.

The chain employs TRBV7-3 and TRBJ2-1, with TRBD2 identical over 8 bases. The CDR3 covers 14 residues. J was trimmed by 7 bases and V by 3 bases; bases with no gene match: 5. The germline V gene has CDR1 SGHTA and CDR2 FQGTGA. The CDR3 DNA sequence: TGTGCCAGCAGCTTGGTAGCGGGGCTTAATGAGCAGTTCTTC. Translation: CASSLVAGLNEQFF.

CDR3 loop: CASSAGNTQYF. CDR3 nucleotides: TGTGCCAGTAGTGCTGGGAATACGCAGTATTTT. The V gene is TRBV19, the J gene TRBJ2-3; D not certain. Germline CDR1 reads LNHDA; CDR2 reads SQIVND (reference sequence). The CDR3 covers 11 residues. V dropped 5 bases and J dropped 7 bases, with 7 bases sitting between them.

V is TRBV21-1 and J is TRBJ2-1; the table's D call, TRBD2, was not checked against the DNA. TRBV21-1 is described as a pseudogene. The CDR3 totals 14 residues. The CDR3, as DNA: TGTGCCAGCAGTCCCGTTTCTCCTTACAATGAGCAGTTCTTC. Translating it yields CASSPVSPYNEQFF.

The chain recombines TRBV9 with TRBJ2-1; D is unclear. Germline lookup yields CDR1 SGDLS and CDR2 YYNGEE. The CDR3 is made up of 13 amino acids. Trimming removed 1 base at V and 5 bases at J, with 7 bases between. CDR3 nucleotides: TGTGCCAGCAGCGTAACAAGTAACAATGAGCAGTTCTTC. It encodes CASSVTSNNEQFF.

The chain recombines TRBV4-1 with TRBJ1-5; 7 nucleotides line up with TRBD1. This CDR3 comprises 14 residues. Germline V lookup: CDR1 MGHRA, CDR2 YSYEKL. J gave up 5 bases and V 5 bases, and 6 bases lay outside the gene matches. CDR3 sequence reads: CASSYRQGDQPQHF. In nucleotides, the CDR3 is TGCGCCAGCAGCTACCGACAGGGAGATCAGCCCCAGCATTTT.

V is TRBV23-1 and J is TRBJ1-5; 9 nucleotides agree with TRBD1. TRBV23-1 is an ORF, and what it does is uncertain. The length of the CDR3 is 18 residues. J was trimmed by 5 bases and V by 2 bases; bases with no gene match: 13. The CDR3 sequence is CASSQIEQGARDYQPQHF. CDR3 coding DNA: TGCGCCAGCAGTCAAATAGAACAGGGGGCGCGGGACTATCAGCCCCAGCATTTT.

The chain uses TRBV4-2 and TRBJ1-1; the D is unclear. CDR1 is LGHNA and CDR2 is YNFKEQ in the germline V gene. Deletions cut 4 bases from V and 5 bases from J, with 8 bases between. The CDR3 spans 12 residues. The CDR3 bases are TGTGCCAGCAGCCCGGGCTCGACTGAAGCTTTCTTT. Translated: CASSPGSTEAFF.

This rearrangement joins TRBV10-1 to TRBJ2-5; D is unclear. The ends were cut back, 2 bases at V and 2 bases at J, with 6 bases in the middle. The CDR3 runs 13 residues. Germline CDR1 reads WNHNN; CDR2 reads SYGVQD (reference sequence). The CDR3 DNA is TGCGCCAGCAGTGAGAAACTACAAGAGACCCAGTACTTC. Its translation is CASSEKLQETQYF.